Listed below are T cell receptor beta chains from one sample, sequenced in a study of T cell changes during pregnancy in multiple sclerosis. Some clones are missing from TCRdb's copy, which holds only in-frame ones; the method was immunoSEQ multiplex PCR. The data contain around 80,000 clones, 94% of them singletons. This specimen was peripheral blood, taken in the second trimester of pregnancy. The receptors come from a female donor in good health, enrolled as a control in a pregnancy study. CDR3s leave out the opening cysteine and the closing phenylalanine or tryptophan. Each record gives: J gene, V gene, D gene, CDR3 protein. A D gene is named only where the DNA matches it firmly.

TRBJ1-5,TRBV7-2,-,ASSLERGVTVRPQH
TRBJ2-2,TRBV29-1,-,SVRYSRGELF
TRBJ2-2,TRBV28,TRBD2,ATTGLAANTGELF
TRBJ2-7,TRBV18,TRBD2,ASSPPETSGRYEQY
TRBJ1-1,TRBV4-1,TRBD1,ASSQPEGQLNTEAF
TRBJ1-3,TRBV11-2,-,ASSPQGRNTIY
TRBJ1-1,TRBV6-6,TRBD1,ASSSRTGWATEAF
TRBJ1-4,TRBV27,TRBD1,ASTPTGGDEKLF
TRBJ2-3,TRBV28,-,ASSFRQTYDEEY
TRBJ1-2,TRBV2,-,ASSLANAMGYT
TRBJ2-1,TRBV5-6,TRBD2,ASSWESGRAAEQF
TRBJ2-6,TRBV18,-,ASSSRTDLSGANVLT
TRBJ2-5,TRBV29-1,-,SVLVPWRETQY
TRBJ1-1,TRBV19,-,ASSIVTNGEAF
TRBJ1-1,TRBV19,-,ASSIGAAGFMNTEAF